The 32 T cell receptor beta chains presented below share a single source sample, sequenced in a study of spatial heterogeneity in lung cancer. In TCRdb, the 5' RACE reads were re-called with MiXCR into one record per CDR3 protein. The table includes about 3,900 distinct CDR3 sequences, about 16% detected once. Time point described: sample taken at primary tumor resection. Unsorted whole RNA from tumor, nontumor lung or frozen PBMC underwent sequencing. Sequencing used PBMCs, obtained at surgery. The receptors come from a male donor with early-stage non-small cell lung cancer.

This clonotype was seen repeatedly, ten times or more. The chain is built from TRBV3-1 and TRBJ1-6; 9 bases fit TRBD1. Trimming took 4 bases from V and 7 from J; bases not matched to a gene: 8. Germline V CDR1 and CDR2: LGHDT, YNNKEL (reference sequence). The CDR3 contains 16 residues. DNA of the CDR3: TGTGCCAGCAGCCGGACAGGGGAATCATGGAATTCACCCCTCCACTTT. Its protein product is CASSRTGESWNSPLHF.

This clonotype is deemed medium-sized (0.01 to 0.1%). This chain links TRBV2 with TRBJ1-5; TRBD1 matches 7 bases. In germline, CDR1 is SNHLY, CDR2 FYNNEI. The length of the CDR3 is 14 residues. Trimming took 6 bases from V and 1 from J; bases not matched to a gene: 3. CDR3 sequence reads: CASREGASNQPQHF. DNA for the CDR3: TGTGCCAGCAGGGAGGGGGCGAGCAATCAGCCCCAGCATTTT.

This chain joins TRBV9 and TRBJ2-1; D is unresolved. Germline assignment: CDR1 SGDLS and CDR2 YYNGEE. V was pared by 0 bases and J by 6 bases, with 7 bases between. The CDR3 contains 13 residues. In DNA, the CDR3 is TGTGCCAGCAGCGTAGACGATCTCAATGAGCAGTTCTTC. It is translated as CASSVDDLNEQFF.

In DNA form, the CDR3 reads TGTGCCAGCAGCACGGGACAGGGGTTCTATGGCTACACCTTC. Amino acid sequence: CASSTGQGFYGYTF. J is TRBJ1-2 and V is TRBV7-2; 10 bases match TRBD1. V was pared by 5 bases and J by 4 bases, with 4 bases of the junction left unmatched. Germline values: CDR1 SGHTA, CDR2 FQGNSA. The CDR3 is 14 amino acids.

Worth noting for this clonotype: Its ends do not fully match the called genes, so a read error is possible. The genes are TRBV7-7 and TRBJ2-3; 11 positions match TRBD1. Germline V gene data show CDR1 as SSHAT and CDR2 as FNYEAQ (reference sequence). CDR3 size: 15 residues. The CDR3: CASRTPGQGADTQYF. The DNA of the CDR3 is TGTGCTAGCAGGACCCCGGGACAGGGGGCAGATACGCAGTATTTT.

By its share, this clonotype is medium-sized. The J gene is TRBJ1-5, the V gene TRBV2; D not resolved. Germline V gene lookup returns CDR1 SNHLY and CDR2 FYNNEI. The CDR3 length is 13 residues. Trimming removed 7 bases from V and 3 bases from J, with 10 bases in between. CDR3 in DNA: TGTGCCAGCACTGTGGTTCTCAATCAGCCCCAGCATTTT. It is translated as CASTVVLNQPQHF.

The chain couples TRBV20-1 to TRBJ2-5, with a weak D call TRBD2 (5 bases). V lost 5 bases and J 0 bases, leaving 10 bases between the germline ends. Germline lookup yields CDR1 DFQATT and CDR2 SNEGSKA (reference sequence). CDR3 length: 13 amino acids. CDR3 sequence: CSARGSYQETQYF. Here the CDR3 DNA reads TGCAGTGCTCGAGGGAGCTACCAAGAGACCCAGTACTTC.

A few counts support this clonotype. The genes are TRBV18 and TRBJ2-1, with D possibly being TRBD1 (6 bases). V lost 2 bases, J lost 8 bases, and 16 bases lay in between. The germline CDR1 and CDR2 sequences are KGHSH and LQKENI. The CDR3 contains 15 residues. The CDR3 bases are TGTGCCAGCTCACCAGAGGACAGCGCGAGCGATGAGCAGTTCTTC. Amino acids: CASSPEDSASDEQFF.

This clonotype is medium-sized (0.01 to 0.1%). The chain joins TRBV18 to TRBJ2-7, with 11 bases identical to TRBD2. After removal of 4 bases from V and 3 bases from J, the junction contained 5 bases not matched to a gene. Germline CDR1 reads KGHSH; CDR2 reads LQKENI. CDR3 length: 15 amino acids. The CDR3 region has the DNA TGTGCCAGCTCACTCGGGACTAGCGGAGTCTACGAGCAGTACTTC. Encoded protein: CASSLGTSGVYEQYF.

This clonotype is medium-sized (0.01 to 0.1%) by share. The chain couples TRBV6-2 or TRBV6-3 to TRBJ2-7; D remains ambiguous. The CDR3 loop spans 16 amino acids. Germline V gene lookup returns CDR1 MNHEY and CDR2 SVGEGT. The V gene lost 2 bases and the J gene lost 0 bases, with 14 bases spanning the gap. CDR3 DNA sequence: TGTGCCAGCAGTTACCGAAGGACCCGGAGCTCCTACGAGCAGTACTTC. Residues: CASSYRRTRSSYEQYF.

The J gene is TRBJ2-7, the V gene TRBV7-3; D is possibly TRBD2 (5 bases). Germline V gives CDR1 SGHTA, CDR2 FQGTGA. CDR3 length equals 15 residues. V lost 5 bases and J lost 4, with 18 bases in between. The CDR3 sequence is CASSPRPAGAYEQYF. The DNA for the CDR3 is TGTGCCAGCAGCCCGCGGCCGGCGGGCGCTTACGAGCAGTACTTC.

This clonotype was recorded at least ten times. This chain uses TRBV30 with TRBJ2-3; D is unresolved. CDR1 GTSNPN and CDR2 SVGIG come from the germline V gene (reference sequence). The CDR3 totals 13 residues. Trimming shortened V by 4 bases and J by 4 bases, and 12 bases separated the two germline ends. The CDR3 region is CAWTQRRADTQYF. CDR3 nucleotide sequence: TGTGCCTGGACTCAACGTCGGGCAGATACGCAGTATTTT.

The CDR3, as DNA: TGTGCCAGCAGTTACTGGGGGATTGCAACTAATGAAAAACTGTTTTTT. It codes for CASSYWGIATNEKLFF. V is TRBV6-2 or TRBV6-3 and J is TRBJ1-4; a weak D match, TRBD1 (5 bases). V was clipped by 1 base and J by 0 bases, with 9 bases between them. CDR3 length equals 16 residues. From germline, CDR1 is MNHEY and CDR2 SVGEGT.

This clonotype was detected ten times or more. This chain joins TRBV19 and TRBJ1-5; 9 bases are shared with TRBD1. Looked up from germline, CDR1 is LNHDA and CDR2 is SQIVND (reference sequence). After removal of 7 bases from V and 3 bases from J, the junction contained 4 bases not matched to a gene. This CDR3 has 14 residues. The CDR3 nucleotides read TGTGCCAGTACCAGACAGGGGGACAATCAGCCCCAGCATTTT. Residues: CASTRQGDNQPQHF.

In regard to this clonotype: Possible read error: a much larger clone is one base away. V and J are TRBV12-3 or TRBV12-4 and TRBJ2-1; D perhaps matches TRBD1 (5 bases). The CDR3 spans 15 residues. V gave up 11 bases and J gave up 6 bases, with 23 bases separating them. CDR3 amino acids: CARILGVASSNEQFF. The CDR3 DNA follows: TGTGCCCGCATCCTAGGGGTAGCTTCCAGCAATGAGCAGTTCTTC.

This sequence joins TRBV12-3 or TRBV12-4 and TRBJ2-7, with a possible D match to TRBD2 (7 bases). V shed 6 bases and J shed 0 bases, with 12 bases lying between them. This CDR3 is built from 14 residues. This CDR3 reads CASRAGHSSYEQYF. In DNA, the CDR3 is TGTGCCAGCAGAGCGGGACACAGCTCCTACGAGCAGTACTTC.

This clonotype is labeled medium-sized. The chain joins TRBV7-2 to TRBJ2-2; perhaps TRBD2 as D (7 bases). Trimming pared 7 bases from V and 5 bases from J, leaving 17 bases between. The CDR3 consists of 15 residues. Germline V gene data show CDR1 as SGHTA and CDR2 as FQGNSA. CDR3 in DNA: TGTGCCAGCACCCCTGGGGGGGCAGGGACCGGGGAGCTGTTTTTT. Its translation: CASTPGGAGTGELFF. The whole variable domain, filled in from reference TRBV7-2 and TRBJ2-2, reads GAGVSQSPSNKVTEKGKDVELRCDPISGHTALYWYRQSLGQGLEFLIYFQGNSAPDKSGLPSDRFSAERTGGSVSTLTIQRTQQEDSAVYLCASTPGGAGTGELFFGEGSRLTVL.

This clonotype was observed at least ten times. The chain couples TRBV11-3 to TRBJ2-2; D is unclear. The length of the CDR3 is 16 residues. The V gene lost 2 bases and the J gene lost 1 base, with 11 bases spanning the gap. From germline, CDR1 is SGHNT and CDR2 YENEEA. CDR3 DNA: TGTGCCAGCAGCTTACGGCGAGCTCTGAACACCGGGGAGCTGTTTTTT. It specifies CASSLRRALNTGELFF.

At least ten counts were recorded for this clonotype. The genes are TRBV30 and TRBJ2-1, with TRBD2 identical over 11 bases. The V and J ends lost 5 bases and 2 bases, in that order; junction bases with no gene match: 5. This CDR3 comprises 15 residues. Germline V gene sequence: CDR1 GTSNPN, CDR2 SVGIG (reference sequence). The CDR3 region has the DNA TGTGCCTGGGATCCGGGACTAGCGGCCTACAATGAGCAGTTCTTC. Its translation: CAWDPGLAAYNEQFF. Complete variable domain (other parts from reference TRBV30 and TRBJ2-1): SQTIHQWPATLVQPVGSPLSLECTVEGTSNPNLYWYRQAAGRGLQLLFYSVGIGQISSEVPQNLSASRPQDRQFILSSKKLLLSDSGFYLCAWDPGLAAYNEQFFGPGTRLTVL.

By share, this clonotype ranks as medium-sized (0.01 to 0.1%). V usage is TRBV24-1 and J usage is TRBJ2-5; D not resolved. V was cut by 4 bases and J by 5 bases, with 16 bases left in between. The CDR3 is 15 amino acids. The germline V gene has CDR1 KGHDR and CDR2 SFDVKD. This CDR3 is CATSEGVGGMETQYF. The CDR3 region has the DNA TGTGCCACCAGTGAGGGCGTAGGCGGAATGGAGACCCAGTACTTC.

This clonotype was counted at least ten times. In DNA form, the CDR3 reads TGTGCCAGCAGCTCCGACACCGGGGAGCTGTTTTTT. This gives the protein CASSSDTGELFF. This chain connects TRBV7-3 to TRBJ2-2; D unclear. CDR1 SGHTA and CDR2 FQGTGA come from the germline V gene. Trimming removed 4 bases from V and 3 bases from J, with 3 bases in between. The CDR3 spans 12 residues.

The CDR3 spells CASSGGTGLLEQYF. The CDR3 coding sequence is TGTGCCAGCAGTGGCGGGACAGGGCTCCTGGAGCAGTACTTC. This sequence joins TRBV25-1 and TRBJ2-7; 9 bases line up with TRBD1. V lost 4 bases to trimming and J lost 7 bases; unmatched junction nucleotides: 8. Germline assignment: CDR1 MGHDK and CDR2 SYGVNS. There are 14 residues in the CDR3.

In its sample, this clonotype was seen many times. The chain recombines TRBV10-3 with TRBJ2-1; TRBD2 might be the D (5 bases). The V gene lost 3 bases and the J gene lost 1 base, with 7 bases spanning the gap. The CDR3 covers 14 residues. Germline V gene lookup returns CDR1 ENHRY and CDR2 SYGVKD. The DNA of the CDR3 is TGTGCCATCAGTGATACGGGATCCTACAATGAGCAGTTCTTC. Translation gives CAISDTGSYNEQFF.

The chain employs TRBV18 and TRBJ2-5, with 7 bases that match TRBD1. V trimming: 3 bases; J trimming: 3 bases; junction bases outside the gene matches: 4. Germline V lookup: CDR1 KGHSH, CDR2 LQKENI. The CDR3 is 14 amino acids. In DNA, the CDR3 is TGTGCCAGCTCACCTCCCGGGACAGAAGAGACCCAGTACTTC. Its protein is CASSPPGTEETQYF.

The table lists this clonotype with many counts. J is TRBJ2-2 and V is TRBV20-1, with D hard to call. The CDR3 length is 14 residues. Trimming took off 0 bases at V and 6 bases at J, with 11 bases between the two ends. Germline V gene lookup returns CDR1 DFQATT and CDR2 SNEGSKA (reference sequence). Here the CDR3 reads CSARDGQRPGELFF. In DNA, the CDR3 is TGCAGTGCTAGAGATGGTCAGCGTCCCGGGGAGCTGTTTTTT.

This clonotype came up a few times. The chain uses TRBV5-1 and TRBJ1-2, with no clear D. The CDR3 has 13 amino acids. Germline CDR1 and CDR2: SGHRS and YFSETQ. The V end lost 0 bases, the J end lost 8 bases, and 11 bases lay between the germline ends. In DNA, the CDR3 is TGCGCCAGCAGCTTGGGGACGGGAGAGGGCTACACCTTC. Protein product: CASSLGTGEGYTF.

By share, this clonotype counts as medium-sized. The chain employs TRBV6-2 or TRBV6-3 and TRBJ1-5, with TRBD1 identical over 8 bases. This CDR3 is built from 15 residues. After removal of 6 bases from V and 5 bases from J, the junction contained 9 bases not matched to a gene. Germline CDR1 and CDR2: MNHEY and SVGEGT. The CDR3, as DNA: TGTGCCAGCAGCCGACAGGGGAAGGAGTATCAGCCCCAGCATTTT. Protein sequence: CASSRQGKEYQPQHF.

This clonotype was detected a few times. The CDR3 sequence: CAWSGTSGRDWELFF. CDR3 DNA: TGTGCCTGGAGTGGGACTAGCGGGAGGGACTGGGAGCTGTTTTTT. The chain uses TRBV30 and TRBJ2-2; TRBD2 agrees at 15 bases. The germline gives CDR1 GTSNPN, CDR2 SVGIG (reference sequence). Trimming cost V 1 base and J 9 bases; bases outside gene matches: 3. The CDR3 runs 15 residues.

A note on this clonotype: A much larger clone lies one base from this, so it may be a read error. The V gene is TRBV7-9, the J gene TRBJ1-6, with D possibly TRBD1 on 5 matching bases. The germline gives CDR1 SEHNR, CDR2 FQNEAQ (reference sequence). The CDR3 totals 15 residues. CDR3 coding DNA: TGTGCCCGCAGCTTAGTTATGGACACTAATTCACCCCTCCACTTT. This codes for CARSLVMDTNSPLHF.

This clonotype is judged medium-sized. The chain recombines TRBV27 with TRBJ2-5; 7 bases line up with TRBD1. Germline V lookup: CDR1 MNHEY, CDR2 SMNVEV (reference sequence). This CDR3 region has 15 residues. The trim removed 5 bases at V and 4 bases at J, leaving 10 bases unmatched. Here the CDR3 DNA reads TGTGCCAGCAGTCCCGACAGGGTTGGGATAGAGACCCAGTACTTC. As protein: CASSPDRVGIETQYF.

This clonotype was detected only a few times. V gene TRBV10-3 combines with J gene TRBJ2-5; D is possibly TRBD2 (5 bases). Germline V lookup: CDR1 ENHRY, CDR2 SYGVKD. There are 13 residues in the CDR3. V was cut by 6 bases and J by 5 bases, with 13 bases left in between. CDR3 sequence: CAIRTPWEETQYF. Written as DNA, the CDR3 is TGTGCCATCAGGACCCCATGGGAGGAGACCCAGTACTTC.

This clonotype has ten or more counts. The chain links TRBV3-1 to TRBJ1-5; 7 nucleotides match TRBD1. This CDR3 is built from 16 residues. CDR1 and CDR2 from the germline V gene are LGHDT and YNNKEL (reference sequence). V lost 1 base, J lost 3 bases, and 6 bases stayed unmatched. CDR3 in amino acids: CASSQGTTGFNQPQHF. CDR3 nucleotides: TGTGCCAGCAGCCAAGGCACGACAGGGTTCAATCAGCCCCAGCATTTT.